The 6 T cell receptor beta chains reported below all come from one sample, sequenced in a study of blood T cell repertoires in COVID-19. Sequenced by immunoSEQ multiplex PCR; TCRdb stores in-frame clones only, minus some. The repertoire includes roughly 67,000 clones, roughly 88% of them detected once, and 1% to 1.5% sits in the top ten. The material sequenced was peripheral blood. The receptors derive from a woman in her fifties or sixties with acute or convalescent COVID-19.

A few counts support this clone. The chain couples TRBV19 to TRBJ2-3, with 7 nucleotides matching TRBD1. V lost 7 bases and J lost 4; bases outside the gene matches: 8. The germline V gene encodes CDR1 LNHDA and CDR2 SQIVND (reference sequence). This CDR3 has 14 residues. CDR3 coding DNA: TGTGCCAGTACCGTGACAGGGATTCCAGATACGCAGTATTTT. Translation: CASTVTGIPDTQYF.

V and J are TRBV6-1 and TRBJ1-2; D may be TRBD1 (6 bases). Germline lookup yields CDR1 MNHNS and CDR2 SASEGT. This CDR3 has 16 residues. Trimming took off 4 bases at V and 4 bases at J, with 19 bases between the two ends. CDR3 in DNA: TGTGCCAGCAGTGCTCGGACAGACGTCGGGCTCTATGGCTACACCTTC. It specifies CASSARTDVGLYGYTF.

The chain links TRBV11-3 to TRBJ2-7; TRBD2 matches 11 bases. The CDR3 contains 15 residues. Trimming at V came to 5 bases and at J to 6 bases, leaving 9 bases not matched to a gene. Germline lookup yields CDR1 SGHNT and CDR2 YENEEA. The CDR3 loop is CASSKGLAVLGEQYV. The CDR3 bases are TGTGCCAGCAGCAAGGGACTAGCGGTCCTTGGCGAGCAGTACGTC.

This chain joins TRBV27 and TRBJ2-3; D may be TRBD2 (5 bases). The CDR3 has 17 residues. Germline assignment: CDR1 MNHEY and CDR2 SMNVEV (reference sequence). The V end lost 7 bases, the J end lost 0 bases, and 20 bases lay between the germline ends. The DNA of the CDR3 is TGTGCCAGCAACCGTGGCTGGGGAGCTACAAGCACAGATACGCAGTATTTT. Translated: CASNRGWGATSTDTQYF.

In this sample, this clone turned up once. The gene calls are TRBV15 and TRBJ1-3, with a weak D call TRBD1 (5 bases). The germline CDR1 and CDR2 sequences are LNHNV and YYDKDF (reference sequence). The V gene lost 5 bases and the J gene lost 0 bases, with 17 bases spanning the gap. This CDR3 is 17 amino acids long. The CDR3 sequence: CATSQTLDTSSGNTIYF. The CDR3 bases are TGTGCCACCAGCCAAACTTTGGACACGAGCTCTGGAAACACCATATATTTT.

The chain employs TRBV15 and TRBJ1-1, with 7 positions matching TRBD1. V lost 6 bases and J lost 4; bases outside the gene matches: 8. The CDR3 length is 14 residues. CDR1 and CDR2 (germline): LNHNV, YYDKDF (reference sequence). The CDR3 bases are TGTGCCACCAGTGTGACAGGGATTAGCACTGAAGCTTTCTTT. Protein product: CATSVTGISTEAFF.